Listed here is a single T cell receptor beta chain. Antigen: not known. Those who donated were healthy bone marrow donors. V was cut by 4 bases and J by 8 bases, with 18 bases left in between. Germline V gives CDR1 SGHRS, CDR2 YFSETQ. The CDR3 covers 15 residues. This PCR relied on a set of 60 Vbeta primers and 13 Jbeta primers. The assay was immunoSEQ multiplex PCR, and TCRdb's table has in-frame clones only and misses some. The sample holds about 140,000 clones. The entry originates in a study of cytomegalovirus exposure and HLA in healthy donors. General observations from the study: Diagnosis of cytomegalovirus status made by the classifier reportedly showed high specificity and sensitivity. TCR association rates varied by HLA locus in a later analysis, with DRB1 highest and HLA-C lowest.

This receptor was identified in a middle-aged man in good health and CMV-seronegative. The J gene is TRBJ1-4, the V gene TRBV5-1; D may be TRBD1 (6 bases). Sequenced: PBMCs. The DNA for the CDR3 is TGCGCCAGCAGCAGGGGCCGACAGGCTGGAGAAAAACTGTTTTTT. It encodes CASSRGRQAGEKLFF.